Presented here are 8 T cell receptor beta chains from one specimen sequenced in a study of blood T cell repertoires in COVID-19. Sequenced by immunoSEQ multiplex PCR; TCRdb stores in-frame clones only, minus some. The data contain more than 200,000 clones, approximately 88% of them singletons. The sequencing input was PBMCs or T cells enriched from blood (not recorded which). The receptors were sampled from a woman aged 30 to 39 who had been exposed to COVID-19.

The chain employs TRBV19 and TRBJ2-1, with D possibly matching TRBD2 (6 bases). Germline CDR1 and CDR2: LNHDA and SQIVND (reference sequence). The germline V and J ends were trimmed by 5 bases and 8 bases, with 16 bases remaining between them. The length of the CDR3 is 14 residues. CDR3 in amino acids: CASSPSGGVYEQFF. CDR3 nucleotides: TGTGCCAGTAGTCCTAGTGGAGGGGTATATGAGCAGTTCTTC.

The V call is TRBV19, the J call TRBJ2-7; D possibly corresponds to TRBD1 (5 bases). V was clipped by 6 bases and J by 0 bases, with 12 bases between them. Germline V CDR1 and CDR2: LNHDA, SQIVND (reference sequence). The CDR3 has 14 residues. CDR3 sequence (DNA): TGTGCCAGTAGGTGGTCAGGGTCCTCCTACGAGCAGTACTTC. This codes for CASRWSGSSYEQYF.

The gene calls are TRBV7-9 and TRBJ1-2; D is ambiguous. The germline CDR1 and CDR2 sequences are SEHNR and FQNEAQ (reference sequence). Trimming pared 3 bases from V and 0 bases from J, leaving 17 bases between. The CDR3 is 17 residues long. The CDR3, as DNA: TGTGCCAGCAGCTTGGCGGGAGCACCAGATACTAACTATGGCTACACCTTC. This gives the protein CASSLAGAPDTNYGYTF.

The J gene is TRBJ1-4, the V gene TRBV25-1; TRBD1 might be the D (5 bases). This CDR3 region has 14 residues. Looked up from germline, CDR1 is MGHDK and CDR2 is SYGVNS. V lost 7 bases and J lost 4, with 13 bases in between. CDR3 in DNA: TGTGCCAGCACTTCAGGGTGGGATAATGAAAAACTGTTTTTT. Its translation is CASTSGWDNEKLFF.

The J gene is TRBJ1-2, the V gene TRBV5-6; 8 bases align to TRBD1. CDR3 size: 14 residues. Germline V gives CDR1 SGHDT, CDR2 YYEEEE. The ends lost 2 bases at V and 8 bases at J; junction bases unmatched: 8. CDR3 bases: TGTGCCAGCAGCTTCGGACAGGGAGGTGGAGGCTACACCTTC. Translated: CASSFGQGGGGYTF.

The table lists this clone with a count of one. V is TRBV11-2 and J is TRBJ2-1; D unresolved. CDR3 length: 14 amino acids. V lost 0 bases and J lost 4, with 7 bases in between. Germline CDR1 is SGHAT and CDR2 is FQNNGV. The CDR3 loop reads CASSLDLSYNEQFF. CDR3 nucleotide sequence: TGTGCCAGCAGCTTAGATTTGAGTTACAATGAGCAGTTCTTC.

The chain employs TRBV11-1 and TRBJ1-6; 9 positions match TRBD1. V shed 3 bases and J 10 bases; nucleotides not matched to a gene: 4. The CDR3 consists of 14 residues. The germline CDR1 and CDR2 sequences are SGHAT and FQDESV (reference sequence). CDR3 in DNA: TGTGCCAGCAGCTTGACAGGGGGACGCTCACCCCTCCACTTT. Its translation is CASSLTGGRSPLHF.

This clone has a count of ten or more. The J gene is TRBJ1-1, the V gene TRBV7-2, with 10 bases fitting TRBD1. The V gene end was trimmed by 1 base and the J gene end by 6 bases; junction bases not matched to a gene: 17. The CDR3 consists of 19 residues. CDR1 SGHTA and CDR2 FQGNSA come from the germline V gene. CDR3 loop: CASSLVLRTGGTRYPEAFF. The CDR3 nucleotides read TGTGCCAGCAGCTTAGTCTTGCGGACAGGGGGTACGAGGTACCCTGAAGCTTTCTTT. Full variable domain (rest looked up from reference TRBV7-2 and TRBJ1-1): GAGVSQSPSNKVTEKGKDVELRCDPISGHTALYWYRQSLGQGLEFLIYFQGNSAPDKSGLPSDRFSAERTGGSVSTLTIQRTQQEDSAVYLCASSLVLRTGGTRYPEAFFGQGTRLTVV.